The rows below give T cell receptor beta chains drawn from one sample of a study of tumor-infiltrating lymphocytes in primary liver carcinoma. TCRdb called the multiplex PCR reads again in MiXCR, with one record for every CDR3 protein. The repertoire holds fewer than 350,000 distinct CDR3 sequences, 60% to 80% seen once, with about 8.4% in the top ten. Sequencing input: peripheral blood. The source of these receptors is a man in his forties or fifties with primary liver carcinoma and hepatitis B virus infection. CDR3s include the opening cysteine and the closing phenylalanine or tryptophan. A D gene is named only where the DNA matches it firmly. Some rows mark clone size as missing; the rest say once, few, many or name a class of expanded clone.

CDR3 length	V gene	clone size	D gene	J gene	CDR3 DNA	CDR3 protein
14	TRBV28	.	.	TRBJ2-7	TGTGCCAGCAGTTTAACTAGCCATATCCACGAGCAGTACTTC	CASSLTSHIHEQYF
17	TRBV6-5	few	TRBD2	TRBJ2-2	TGTGCCAGCAGTTACCTGGGGAGCGGGAGACTCGCCGGGGAGCTGTTTTTT	CASSYLGSGRLAGELFF
13	TRBV12-3/TRBV12-4	.	.	TRBJ1-1	TGTGCCAGCACTATAACGGCAGGGCGTGAAGCTTTCTTT	CASTITAGREAFF
13	TRBV4-1	many	.	TRBJ2-1	TGCGCCAGCAGCCGACCATCCCGGGTTGAGCAGTTCTTC	CASSRPSRVEQFF
20	TRBV4-2	.	TRBD2	TRBJ2-2	TGTGCCAGCAGCCAAGAAATGAGTGGGAGGGGTTTATTAAATACCGGGAAGCTGTTTTTT	CASSQEMSGRGLLNTGKLFF
15	TRBV12-3/TRBV12-4	few	.	TRBJ1-5	TGTGCCAGCAGCCGGTCGTGGCCAAGCAATCAGCCCCAGCATTTT	CASSRSWPSNQPQHF
15	TRBV25-1	.	TRBD2	TRBJ2-1	TGTGCCAGCAGTATGGCTAGCGGGAGAGATGGTGAGCAGTTCTTC	CASSMASGRDGEQFF
13	TRBV2	once	.	TRBJ2-1	TGTGCCAGCAGTGAATCCAACTACGATGAGCAGTTCTTC	CASSESNYDEQFF
13	TRBV5-4	.	.	TRBJ1-2	TGTGCCAGCGGCTTGGTCGGGGCGTATGGCTACACCTTC	CASGLVGAYGYTF
16	TRBV6-2/TRBV6-3	few	TRBD2	TRBJ2-7	TGTGCCAGCAGTGGGGGGGTAGCGGGAGACCACTACGAGCAGTACTTC	CASSGGVAGDHYEQYF
14	TRBV6-5	.	.	TRBJ2-7	TGTGCCAGCAGTCCCTGGGGGCGCTCCTACGAGCATTACTTC	CASSPWGRSYEHYF
11	TRBV20-1	once	.	TRBJ2-7	TGCAGTGCTAGGGGGAACTACGAGCAGTACTTC	CSARGNYEQYF
17	TRBV5-1	.	.	TRBJ2-6	TGCGCCAGCAGCGACCCTACGGACAGCTCTGGGGCCAACGTCCAGACTTTC	CASSDPTDSSGANVQTF
15	TRBV6-5	many	TRBD2	TRBJ2-1	TGTGCCAGCAGTTATGGGACTAGACCCGCCAATGAGCAGTTCTTC	CASSYGTRPANEQFF
13	TRBV10-3	.	.	TRBJ2-1	TGTGCCACCAGTGAGGTCAGGGCGGGTGATCAGTTCTTC	CATSEVRAGDQFF
16	TRBV6-1	.	TRBD2	TRBJ2-2	TGTGCCAGCAGTGGAAGAGCGGGAGGTCACACCGGGGAGCTGTTTTTT	CASSGRAGGHTGELFF
15	TRBV5-4	.	TRBD1	TRBJ2-7	TGTGACAGCAGCCTGGGACAGGGGGGTTCCTACGAGCAGTACTTC	CDSSLGQGGSYEQYF
16	TRBV11-2	many	TRBD2	TRBJ2-1	TGTGCCAGCAGCTCCGAACTAGCGGGAGGTTCGGATGAGCAGTTCTTC	CASSSELAGGSDEQFF
18	TRBV6-5	.	.	TRBJ2-1	TGTGCCAACACCTCACAGGGAGGGGCTAGCGCCTCCTACAATGAGCAGTTCTTC	CANTSQGGASASYNEQFF
13	TRBV4-2	.	TRBD2	TRBJ2-1	TGTGCCTGCAGCCAGGTAGCGGGAATTGATCAGTTCTTC	CACSQVAGIDQFF
17	TRBV14	.	.	TRBJ2-5	TGTGCCAGCAGCCGCCTGCCCCGAGAGGGACGACAAGAGACCCAGTACTTC	CASSRLPREGRQETQYF
14	TRBV12-3/TRBV12-4	many	.	TRBJ2-3	TGTGCCAGCAGTTCAAGAGCGGGCGCAGATACGCAGTATTTT	CASSSRAGADTQYF
17	TRBV5-1	.	TRBD1	TRBJ2-1	TGCGTCAGCAGCATCTCAACCCTAGACAGGGGTGGCATGGAGCAGTTCTTC	CVSSISTLDRGGMEQFF
15	TRBV7-8	.	.	TRBJ2-5	TGTGCCAGCAGCTTCCGCCGGGGGATTGCGGAGACCCAGTACTTC	CASSFRRGIAETQYF
14	TRBV11-2	many	.	TRBJ2-7	TGTGCCAGCAGCTTATCTACCACTTCCTACGAGCAGTACTTC	CASSLSTTSYEQYF
14	TRBV6-6	.	TRBD1	TRBJ2-3	TGTGCCGGCAGTTACTCAGGGGGCATAGATACGCAGTATTTT	CAGSYSGGIDTQYF